The 30 T cell receptor beta chains given below trace back to one sample, sequenced in a study of blood T cells in healthy people across ages. Primers used in a second PCR of about 6 to 12 cycles were a sample-barcoded 5' primer and a J-beta primer mix. TCRdb processed the 5' RACE reads anew with MiXCR; each CDR3 protein has one entry. This table has about 800,000 distinct CDR3 sequences, around 45% appearing once. Sequenced: blood. These TCRs come from an older man in good health.

The rearrangement links TRBV7-6 to TRBJ2-3, with 7 nucleotides matching TRBD2. V trimming: 5 bases; J trimming: 6 bases; junction bases outside the gene matches: 8. CDR1 SGHVS and CDR2 FNYEAQ come from the germline V gene. The CDR3 runs to 14 residues. This chain's CDR3 is CASSQTLREDTQYF. The CDR3 DNA sequence: TGTGCCAGCAGCCAAACCCTGCGGGAGGATACGCAGTATTTT.

This clonotype was detected many times. The J gene is TRBJ2-5, the V gene TRBV25-1, with unresolved D. Trimming stripped 9 bases from V and 5 bases from J, with 19 bases between. Germline CDR1 is MGHDK and CDR2 is SYGVNS. The CDR3 extends over 14 amino acids. The CDR3 DNA reads as TGTGCCAGTCCTTCTCCTCAACGACGGGAGACCCAGTACTTC. Translated, it gives CASPSPQRRETQYF.

This clonotype has more than one count but fewer than ten. J is TRBJ2-7 and V is TRBV29-1; D is unresolved. V was cut by 1 base and J by 0 bases, with 19 bases left in between. CDR3 length equals 17 residues. The germline V gene encodes CDR1 SQVTM and CDR2 ANQGSEA. CDR3 in DNA: TGCAGCGTTGAAGGACACTCAGAACGGGCTAGCTCCTACGAGCAGTACTTC. Encoded protein: CSVEGHSERASSYEQYF.

This chain joins TRBV10-3 and TRBJ2-7; D remains unclear. The CDR3 is 12 residues long. CDR1 ENHRY and CDR2 SYGVKD come from the germline V gene. Trimming took off 3 bases at V and 2 bases at J, with 5 bases between the two ends. CDR3 bases: TGTGCCATCAGTGATCGGCCCTACGAGCAGTACTTC. Residues: CAISDRPYEQYF.

This clonotype has just a few counts. The chain joins TRBV28 to TRBJ2-3; D is undetermined. V lost 2 bases and J 0 bases, leaving 21 bases between the germline ends. Germline CDR1 is MDHEN and CDR2 is SYDVKM. CDR3 size: 19 residues. The CDR3 protein is CASSLPPLRDPTSTDTQYF. The CDR3 DNA reads TGTGCCAGCAGTTTACCCCCCCTGAGAGACCCTACTAGCACAGATACGCAGTATTTT.

V usage is TRBV9 and J usage is TRBJ2-5; D remains unclear. The J call could be wrong; TRBJ2-1 is a better fit for the DNA end. Germline V CDR1 and CDR2: SGDLS, YYNGEE. The CDR3 covers 15 residues. The CDR3 spells CASSTAGVFQETQFF. In DNA, the CDR3 is TGTGCCAGCAGCACTGCTGGGGTTTTCCAAGAGACCCAGTTCTTC.

This chain links TRBV4-1 with TRBJ1-5; TRBD1 is a possible D gene (5 bases). V dropped 4 bases and J dropped 5 bases, with 21 bases sitting between them. CDR1 and CDR2 from the germline V gene are MGHRA and YSYEKL. CDR3 length: 17 residues. This chain's CDR3 is CASSPHLTGGFDQPQHF. DNA of the CDR3: TGCGCCAGCAGCCCCCACCTAACAGGAGGGTTCGATCAGCCCCAGCATTTT.

This clonotype was seen more than once but under ten times. This chain links TRBV7-2 with TRBJ2-3; D call uncertain. The CDR3 extends over 15 amino acids. V was cut by 5 bases and J by 0 bases, with 12 bases left in between. The germline CDR1 and CDR2 sequences are SGHTA and FQGNSA. The CDR3 loop is CASSPSPGSTDTQYF. The CDR3 region has the DNA TGTGCCAGCAGCCCATCCCCCGGGAGCACAGATACGCAGTATTTT. The full variable domain, its missing parts supplied by reference TRBV7-2 and TRBJ2-3, is GAGVSQSPSNKVTEKGKDVELRCDPISGHTALYWYRQSLGQGLEFLIYFQGNSAPDKSGLPSDRFSAERTGGSVSTLTIQRTQQEDSAVYLCASSPSPGSTDTQYFGPGTRLTVL.

V is TRBV11-3 and J is TRBJ1-1, with a weak D call TRBD1 (6 bases). V shed 5 bases and J shed 2 bases, with 12 bases lying between them. Germline CDR1 is SGHNT and CDR2 is YENEEA. The length of the CDR3 is 14 residues. Written as DNA, the CDR3 is TGTGCCAGCAGCGTGAGACAGGCCAACACTGAAGCTTTCTTT. Translation: CASSVRQANTEAFF. Looking up the rest from reference TRBV11-3 and TRBJ1-1 gives the full variable domain: EAGVVQSPRYKIIEKKQPVAFWCNPISGHNTLYWYLQNLGQGPELLIRYENEEAVDDSQLPKDRFSAERLKGVDSTLKIQPAELGDSAVYLCASSVRQANTEAFFGQGTRLTVV.

This clonotype was seen many times. The chain employs TRBV18 and TRBJ2-1, with a weak D call TRBD1 (5 bases). Between the trimmed V and J ends, which lost 2 bases and 3 bases, there was a span of 5 bases. The CDR3 length is 13 residues. Germline V CDR1 and CDR2: KGHSH, LQKENI. The CDR3 here is CASSPRGYNEQFF. The CDR3 DNA is TGTGCCAGCTCACCAAGGGGCTACAATGAGCAGTTCTTC.

This clonotype was observed a handful of times. The V and J genes are TRBV7-2 and TRBJ2-5; TRBD2 matches 8 bases. The CDR3 is 18 amino acids. Germline CDR1 SGHTA, CDR2 FQGNSA. V gave up 1 base and J gave up 5 bases; unmatched junction bases: 15. The CDR3 here is CASSLGSGGWIIAETQYF. CDR3 DNA sequence: TGTGCCAGCAGCTTAGGGTCGGGAGGGTGGATTATAGCGGAGACCCAGTACTTC.

In this sample, this clonotype turned up a few times. The CDR3 DNA reads as TGCAGTGCTAGAGATCCCCAGATAGCCAAAAACATTCAGTACTTC. Its protein product is CSARDPQIAKNIQYF. V and J are TRBV20-1 and TRBJ2-4; D remains ambiguous. Trimming stripped 0 bases from V and 0 bases from J, with 9 bases between. The CDR3 runs to 15 residues. CDR1 and CDR2 (germline): DFQATT, SNEGSKA (reference sequence).

The CDR3 DNA is TGTGCCAGCAGCCAGCGCGGACAGGGTGAGAATGAAAAACTGTTTTTT. As protein: CASSQRGQGENEKLFF. This chain uses TRBV3-1 with TRBJ1-4, with 8 nucleotides matching TRBD1. Germline V CDR1 and CDR2: LGHDT, YNNKEL (reference sequence). CDR3 size: 16 residues. V lost 3 bases and J lost 5; bases outside the gene matches: 8.

V is TRBV28 and J is TRBJ2-3; 11 bases fit TRBD2. V dropped 10 bases and J dropped 4; count of bases not matched to a gene: 4. CDR3 length equals 13 residues. The germline V gene encodes CDR1 MDHEN and CDR2 SYDVKM. CDR3 sequence (DNA): TGTGCCACTATAGCGGGAGGGTCAGATACGCAGTATTTT. This codes for CATIAGGSDTQYF.

This clonotype was observed a handful of times. The chain links TRBV7-3 to TRBJ1-2, with D maybe TRBD1 (5 bases). The CDR3 covers 15 residues. V was pared by 5 bases and J by 6 bases, with 19 bases between. Germline values: CDR1 SGHTA, CDR2 FQGTGA. The CDR3 loop is CASSLQAGLKDGYTF. DNA of the CDR3: TGTGCCAGCAGCCTCCAGGCAGGGCTTAAGGATGGCTACACCTTC.

The table lists this clonotype with a few counts. The V call is TRBV20-1, the J call TRBJ2-7, with a possible D match to TRBD2 (6 bases). Per the germline V gene, CDR1 is DFQATT and CDR2 is SNEGSKA (reference sequence). The V end lost 0 bases, the J end lost 5 bases, and 17 bases lay between the germline ends. The CDR3 has 15 amino acids. The CDR3 DNA is TGCAGTGCTAGAGACGCCCTTCGGAGGGGCGACGAGCAGTACTTC. It yields the protein CSARDALRRGDEQYF.

The chain combines TRBV20-1 with TRBJ2-5; a weak D match, TRBD1 (6 bases). V lost 4 bases, J lost 5 bases, and 17 bases lay in between. This CDR3 spans 14 amino acids. CDR1 and CDR2 (germline): DFQATT, SNEGSKA (reference sequence). The CDR3, as DNA: TGCAGTGCTAAAGATCCTCCAGGGGCCGAGACCCAGTACTTC. Translating gives CSAKDPPGAETQYF.

This clonotype was seen a few times. This rearrangement joins TRBV9 to TRBJ1-2, with a weak D call TRBD1 (5 bases). Germline CDR1 SGDLS, CDR2 YYNGEE. V dropped 5 bases and J dropped 6 bases, with 11 bases sitting between them. This CDR3 contains 12 residues. CDR3: CASRRGVDGYTF. CDR3 in DNA: TGTGCCAGCAGGAGGGGTGTGGATGGCTACACCTTC.

The rearrangement uses TRBV20-1 and TRBJ2-1; TRBD2 matches 10 bases. The germline gives CDR1 DFQATT, CDR2 SNEGSKA (reference sequence). V dropped 3 bases and J dropped 9; count of bases not matched to a gene: 8. The CDR3 runs 14 residues. The CDR3 DNA is TGCAGTGCTAGGTTTCTAGCGGGAGCTTTTGAGCAGTTCTTC. It translates to CSARFLAGAFEQFF.

The gene calls are TRBV20-1 and TRBJ2-4; 9 bases fit TRBD1. V lost 5 bases to trimming and J lost 13 bases; unmatched junction nucleotides: 9. This CDR3 has 12 amino acids. Germline values: CDR1 DFQATT, CDR2 SNEGSKA (reference sequence). For the CDR3, the DNA is TGCAGTGCTGCTGATACGGACAGGGGACAGTACTTC. Amino acids: CSAADTDRGQYF.

The chain combines TRBV28 with TRBJ2-1, with 8 bases lining up with TRBD2. This CDR3 has 12 amino acids. Germline V gene data show CDR1 as MDHEN and CDR2 as SYDVKM. The trim removed 6 bases at V and 9 bases at J, leaving 4 bases unmatched. This CDR3 reads CASRRLALEQFF. The CDR3 DNA reads TGTGCCAGCAGGAGACTAGCGCTTGAGCAGTTCTTC.

This clonotype was counted a few times. The rearrangement links TRBV6-6 to TRBJ2-7, with 12 positions matching TRBD2. The ends lost 6 bases at V and 7 bases at J; junction bases unmatched: 13. CDR1 is MNHNY and CDR2 is SVGAGI in the germline V gene (reference sequence). This CDR3 region has 16 residues. The CDR3 sequence: CASRSTRRTSGNEQYF. The CDR3 region has the DNA TGTGCCAGCAGAAGCACTCGGAGGACTAGCGGGAATGAGCAGTACTTC.

V and J are TRBV15 and TRBJ2-5; weak D call: TRBD1 (5 bases). CDR1 is LNHNV, CDR2 YYDKDF, per germline (reference sequence). V was trimmed by 0 bases and J by 11 bases, leaving 19 bases between them. The CDR3 runs 15 residues. The CDR3 loop is CATSREMGLYNEQYF. In nucleotides, the CDR3 is TGTGCCACCAGCAGAGAGATGGGGCTATACAATGAGCAGTACTTC.

This clonotype was counted between two and nine times. The chain recombines TRBV20-1 with TRBJ1-1; D gene ambiguous. Germline CDR1 is DFQATT and CDR2 is SNEGSKA (reference sequence). V was clipped by 0 bases and J by 1 base, with 9 bases between them. This CDR3 comprises 14 residues. DNA of the CDR3: TGCAGTGCTAGAGATGCAAAGGGGAACACTGAAGCTTTCTTT. It encodes CSARDAKGNTEAFF.

To note about this clonotype: One end of the junction fails to match germline, which may point to a read error. The genes are TRBV4-3 and TRBJ2-1; TRBD1 matches 11 bases. The CDR3 has 16 residues. Germline V gene lookup returns CDR1 LGHNA and CDR2 YSLEER. CDR3 in amino acids: CASNRGQGENYNEQFF. The CDR3 coding sequence is TGCGCTAGCAACCGGGGACAGGGGGAGAATTACAATGAGCAGTTCTTC.

This chain joins TRBV2 and TRBJ2-5, with TRBD1 identical over 8 bases. Germline CDR1 reads SNHLY; CDR2 reads FYNNEI. Unmatched junction bases numbered 5, after V lost 1 base and J lost 4 bases. The CDR3 contains 15 residues. The CDR3 reads CASSEVPGGGETQYF. CDR3 sequence (DNA): TGTGCCAGCAGTGAAGTCCCAGGGGGCGGAGAGACCCAGTACTTC.

This clonotype was seen repeatedly, ten times or more. This sequence joins TRBV7-2 and TRBJ2-7, with TRBD2 matching over 7 bases. Looked up from germline, CDR1 is SGHTA and CDR2 is FQGNSA. V lost 1 base to trimming and J lost 2 bases; unmatched junction nucleotides: 5. The CDR3 totals 15 residues. The CDR3 reads CASSLESSGTYEQYF. For the CDR3, the DNA is TGTGCCAGCAGCTTAGAGTCTAGCGGAACCTACGAGCAGTACTTC.

This clonotype was counted at least ten times. The chain combines TRBV4-3 with TRBJ2-7; D is perhaps TRBD1 (6 bases). The germline gives CDR1 LGHNA, CDR2 YSLEER. With 5 bases removed from V and 0 bases from J, the gap between germline ends came to 11 bases. The CDR3 totals 14 residues. CDR3 DNA: TGCGCCAGCAGCGAGACAGGTAGCTCCTACGAGCAGTACTTC. Translation: CASSETGSSYEQYF.

This clonotype was found a few times. This rearrangement joins TRBV4-3 to TRBJ2-3; 7 positions agree with TRBD1. From germline, CDR1 is LGHNA and CDR2 YSLEER. The CDR3 runs 15 residues. J lost 11 bases, V lost 5 bases, and 16 bases had no gene match. CDR3 in amino acids: CASSKQRDRGYEQYF. Written as DNA, the CDR3 is TGCGCCAGCAGCAAACAAAGGGACAGAGGATACGAGCAGTATTTT.

This chain joins TRBV20-1 and TRBJ2-3, with 12 positions matching TRBD2. Looked up from germline, CDR1 is DFQATT and CDR2 is SNEGSKA (reference sequence). The CDR3 is 18 residues long. The ends lost 5 bases at V and 5 bases at J; junction bases unmatched: 17. Written as DNA, the CDR3 is TGCAGTGCTGAGACCGATCAAGTGACTAGCGGGAGTGGAGATACGCAGTATTTT. This translates into CSAETDQVTSGSGDTQYF.